There are a few counts of the clone carrying this T cell receptor (beta chain). Its antigen is currently unknown. MiXCR was run by TCRdb on the RT-PCR reads, yielding one entry per CDR3 protein. The top ten hold roughly 10% of the sample, which has about 650,000 distinct CDR3 sequences, approximately 14% seen once. The sample is drawn from a study of response to subunit inactivated influenza vaccine. Study-wide points: The authors suggested that few new T cells are recruited per seasonal influenza vaccination.

The CDR3 is 17 amino acids. V lost 5 bases to trimming and J lost 0 bases, with 23 bases between them. Germline V CDR1 and CDR2: DFQATT, SNEGSKA (reference sequence). The specimen was PBMCs from blood, collected approximately 12 days after vaccination. The V call is TRBV20-1, the J call TRBJ2-7; possibly TRBD1 or TRBD2 for D (6 bases each). The TCR was taken from a man in his fifties or sixties who received an inactivated influenza vaccine. In DNA, the CDR3 is TGCAGTGCTCCGGACGATTCACTCGGGGGCGGCTCCTACGAGCAGTACTTC. This gives the protein CSAPDDSLGGGSYEQYF.